These 14 T cell receptor beta chains were all obtained from the same sample, sequenced in a study of Tregs in tolerant kidney transplant recipients. These TCRs' antigens remain unknown. Clones were sequenced by immunoSEQ multiplex PCR, and TCRdb holds only the in-frame ones, with some missing. The table includes tens of thousands of clones, around 95% detected once. The sequenced sample was Tregs from blood cultured with allogeneic cells. These receptors were collected from a human donor in good health.

V usage is TRBV7-2 and J usage is TRBJ2-7, with 10 nucleotides matching TRBD1. CDR3 length equals 14 residues. Germline trimming cut 5 bases from V and 10 bases from J; bases unmatched to any gene: 11. Per the germline V gene, CDR1 is SGHTA and CDR2 is FQGNSA. In DNA form, the CDR3 reads TGTGCCAGCAGCGCACGAAGACAGGGGGCGGACCAGTACTTC. Encoded protein: CASSARRQGADQYF.

In its sample, this clone was seen once. This chain uses TRBV18 with TRBJ1-5; 9 nucleotides agree with TRBD1. This CDR3 comprises 15 residues. V gave up 4 bases and J gave up 4 bases; unmatched junction bases: 5. Germline V CDR1 and CDR2: KGHSH, LQKENI. CDR3 nucleotides: TGTGCCAGCTCACTCGTGACAGGGGGTAATCAGCCCCAGCATTTT. Residues: CASSLVTGGNQPQHF.

The chain couples TRBV6-5 to TRBJ1-3, with a weak D call TRBD1 (5 bases). This CDR3 is 15 amino acids long. Germline V gene data show CDR1 as MNHEY and CDR2 as SVGAGI. Trimming removed 0 bases at V and 3 bases at J, with 9 bases between. The CDR3 spells CASSYSWGFGNTIYF. The CDR3 DNA reads as TGTGCCAGCAGTTACTCATGGGGCTTTGGAAACACCATATATTTT.

This chain joins TRBV19 and TRBJ2-2, with 9 bases that match TRBD2. V was clipped by 5 bases and J by 7 bases; unmatched bases: 11. CDR3 length equals 16 residues. Germline V CDR1 and CDR2: LNHDA, SQIVND (reference sequence). The CDR3 spells CASSPRYLAGFGELFF. CDR3 nucleotide sequence: TGTGCCAGTAGTCCCCGGTATCTAGCGGGATTCGGGGAGCTGTTTTTT.

V is TRBV10-2 and J is TRBJ2-1, with 9 bases fitting TRBD2. The V and J ends lost 1 base and 0 bases, in that order; junction bases with no gene match: 7. Germline lookup yields CDR1 WSHSY and CDR2 SAAADI. This CDR3 comprises 18 residues. The CDR3 bases are TGCGCCAGCAGTGAGTTGACTAGCGGTCCCAGCTCCTACAATGAGCAGTTCTTC. Amino acid sequence: CASSELTSGPSSYNEQFF.

The chain links TRBV30 to TRBJ2-3; tentatively, D is TRBD1 (6 bases). The germline gives CDR1 GTSNPN, CDR2 SVGIG (reference sequence). The CDR3 covers 14 residues. Trimming took off 0 bases at V and 5 bases at J, with 12 bases between the two ends. The DNA of the CDR3 is TGTGCCTGGAGTGTAATGCCAGGGGAAGATACGCAGTATTTT. It codes for CAWSVMPGEDTQYF.

The rearrangement uses TRBV6-5 and TRBJ1-1, with D possibly TRBD1 on 6 matching bases. CDR1 MNHEY and CDR2 SVGAGI come from the germline V gene. V was trimmed by 6 bases and J by 3 bases, leaving 14 bases between them. This CDR3 comprises 14 residues. CDR3 in DNA: TGTGCCAGCAGGCTTACAGGGATTGACACTGAAGCTTTCTTT. Translation gives CASRLTGIDTEAFF.

This clone was observed a single time. V gene TRBV5-1 combines with J gene TRBJ2-5; 8 bases are a match to TRBD1. Trimming took 0 bases from V and 2 from J; bases not matched to a gene: 3. The CDR3 is 15 residues long. Germline V CDR1 and CDR2: SGHRS, YFSETQ. CDR3 loop: CASSLAGTGQETQYF. The CDR3 DNA is TGCGCCAGCAGCTTGGCCGGGACAGGTCAAGAGACCCAGTACTTC.

The chain employs TRBV7-9 and TRBJ2-1; D gene ambiguous. Trimming shortened V by 3 bases and J by 8 bases, and 14 bases separated the two germline ends. The germline gives CDR1 SEHNR, CDR2 FQNEAQ (reference sequence). The CDR3 sequence is 14 residues long. The CDR3 nucleotides are TGTGCCAGCAGCTTGGTATACCCGCCTCATGAGCAGTTCTTC. Its protein product is CASSLVYPPHEQFF.

The CDR3 here is CASSMVHSNYGYTF. CDR3 DNA: TGTGCCAGTAGTATGGTCCATTCTAACTATGGCTACACCTTC. The rearrangement links TRBV19 to TRBJ1-2; D gene unclear. There are 14 residues in the CDR3. Germline V CDR1 and CDR2: LNHDA, SQIVND (reference sequence). With 3 bases removed from V and 0 bases from J, the gap between germline ends came to 8 bases.

The chain couples TRBV11-3 to TRBJ2-2; D is unresolved. The CDR3 extends over 14 amino acids. CDR1 and CDR2 from the germline V gene are SGHNT and YENEEA. V lost 1 base, J lost 1 base, and 4 bases lay in between. The CDR3 nucleotides are TGTGCCAGCAGCTTAGGCGGGAACACCGGGGAGCTGTTTTTT. Its protein product is CASSLGGNTGELFF.

The chain has TRBV19 and TRBJ2-4; 7 nucleotides match TRBD1. The germline gives CDR1 LNHDA, CDR2 SQIVND (reference sequence). J gave up 0 bases and V 9 bases, and 8 bases lay outside the gene matches. The CDR3 loop spans 15 amino acids. CDR3 amino acids: CASRRTGLAKNIQYF. CDR3 nucleotide sequence: TGTGCCAGCAGAAGGACAGGACTAGCCAAAAACATTCAGTACTTC. Full variable domain (remainder filled in from reference TRBV19 and TRBJ2-4): DGGITQSPKYLFRKEGQNVTLSCEQNLNHDAMYWYRQDPGQGLRLIYYSQIVNDFQKGDIAEGYSVSREKKESFPLTVTSAQKNPTAFYLCASRRTGLAKNIQYFGAGTRLSVL.

This chain connects TRBV25-1 to TRBJ1-1; maybe TRBD1 (6 bases). Germline-derived CDR1 and CDR2 are MGHDK and SYGVNS. Trimming removed 4 bases at V and 1 base at J, with 10 bases between. The CDR3 is made up of 14 amino acids. The CDR3 here is CASSGWDKNTEAFF. The DNA for the CDR3 is TGTGCCAGCAGTGGTTGGGACAAGAACACTGAAGCTTTCTTT.

The V gene is TRBV7-3, the J gene TRBJ2-2, with 8 bases aligning to TRBD2. CDR1 is SGHTA and CDR2 is FQGTGA in the germline V gene. V shed 3 bases, J shed 5 bases, and the junction held 8 bases outside the gene matches. The CDR3 totals 16 residues. The CDR3 DNA reads as TGTGCCAGCAGCTTCGGCAGCGGGGGACCTACCGGGGAGCTGTTTTTT. It translates to CASSFGSGGPTGELFF.